A single sample gave rise to the 21 T cell receptor beta chains below, sequenced in a study of glioma-infiltrating T cells. Using RNA template, CDR3s of TCR alpha and beta were amplified with iRepertoire arm-PCR. MiXCR, applied by TCRdb to the multiplex PCR reads, yields one record per CDR3 protein. The table shows 95,000 to 110,000 distinct CDR3 sequences, with around 28% occurring only once. Sequenced input: glioma tissue, nonneoplastic brain tissue, or PBMCs (not recorded which). The origin of the receptors is a human donor with low-grade glioma or glioblastoma, undergoing nonglioma brain surgery, or in good health (not recorded which).

Note on this clonotype: Since a much larger clone is just one base distant, this may be a read error. The gene calls are TRBV4-2 and TRBJ2-1; 7 bases map to TRBD1. V dropped 3 bases and J dropped 4; count of bases not matched to a gene: 6. The CDR3 loop spans 15 amino acids. The germline V gene has CDR1 LGHNA and CDR2 YNFKEQ. The CDR3 spells CASSHTGEGYNEQFF. The CDR3 coding sequence is TGTGCCAGCAGCCATACAGGGGAAGGGTACAATGAGCAGTTCTTC.

This clonotype was detected many times. J is TRBJ2-3 and V is TRBV20-1; 11 bases are shared with TRBD2. CDR1 is DFQATT and CDR2 is SNEGSKA in the germline V gene (reference sequence). The CDR3 covers 15 residues. The V gene end was trimmed by 2 bases and the J gene end by 3 bases; junction bases not matched to a gene: 4. CDR3 sequence reads: CSARISGGATDTQYF. Here the CDR3 DNA reads TGCAGTGCTAGAATTAGCGGGGGGGCAACAGATACGCAGTATTTT.

V usage is TRBV28 and J usage is TRBJ2-1; D possibly corresponds to TRBD1 (6 bases). This CDR3 is built from 14 residues. The V and J ends lost 8 bases and 10 bases respectively, with 21 bases between them. Germline CDR1 is MDHEN and CDR2 is SYDVKM. This chain's CDR3 is CASGELGAAYEQFF. The CDR3, as DNA: TGTGCCAGCGGGGAGTTGGGGGCGGCCTACGAGCAGTTCTTC.

The chain joins TRBV19 to TRBJ1-1; TRBD1 is a possible D gene (5 bases). V was pared by 8 bases and J by 3 bases, with 13 bases between. The CDR3 spans 13 residues. CDR1 and CDR2 from the germline V gene are LNHDA and SQIVND (reference sequence). CDR3 DNA sequence: TGTGCCAGTTCCAACGCGGGGGACACTGAAGCTTTCTTT. This gives the protein CASSNAGDTEAFF.

The chain recombines TRBV12-3 or TRBV12-4 with TRBJ2-2; D remains unclear. V was clipped by 1 base and J by 1 base, with 4 bases between them. This CDR3 has 14 amino acids. The CDR3 sequence: CASSLGLNTGELFF. The CDR3 nucleotides are TGTGCCAGCAGTTTAGGTCTGAACACCGGGGAGCTGTTTTTT.

V usage is TRBV6-2 or TRBV6-3 and J usage is TRBJ2-3; 9 positions agree with TRBD2. CDR3 length equals 15 residues. Per the germline V gene, CDR1 is MNHEY and CDR2 is SVGEGT. V shed 2 bases, J shed 5 bases, and the junction held 5 bases outside the gene matches. CDR3 nucleotides: TGTGCCAGCAGTTACGAGGGCGGGGGGGGAGATACGCAGTATTTT. Its translation is CASSYEGGGGDTQYF.

V is TRBV5-1 and J is TRBJ2-7; D possibly matches TRBD1 or TRBD2 (6 bases each). The CDR3 is 14 residues long. Trimming cost V 1 base and J 3 bases, with 11 bases left between them. CDR1 is SGHRS, CDR2 YFSETQ, per germline. CDR3 amino acids: CASSLTGAGYEQYF. In DNA, the CDR3 is TGCGCCAGCAGCTTGACGGGGGCAGGCTACGAGCAGTACTTC.

This chain joins TRBV5-1 and TRBJ2-1; possibly TRBD2 for D (6 bases). The CDR3 covers 14 residues. V shed 0 bases and J shed 8 bases, with 12 bases lying between them. CDR1 is SGHRS and CDR2 is YFSETQ in the germline V gene. CDR3 bases: TGCGCCAGCAGCTTGGGGGGGGTTAGGGATGAGCAGTTCTTC. As protein: CASSLGGVRDEQFF. Variable domain in full (rest from reference TRBV5-1 and TRBJ2-1): KAGVTQTPRYLIKTRGQQVTLSCSPISGHRSVSWYQQTPGQGLQFLFEYFSETQRNKGNFPGRFSGRQFSNSRSEMNVSTLELGDSALYLCASSLGGVRDEQFFGPGTRLTVL.

The chain links TRBV20-1 to TRBJ1-2; TRBD1 agrees at 11 bases. Germline V gene data show CDR1 as DFQATT and CDR2 as SNEGSKA (reference sequence). J was trimmed by 4 bases and V by 3 bases; bases with no gene match: 1. There are 13 residues in the CDR3. CDR3 DNA: TGCAGTGCTAGGGGACAGGGGGGCTATGGCTACACCTTC. Translated, it gives CSARGQGGYGYTF.

This clonotype was seen ten or more times. This chain uses TRBV2 with TRBJ1-5; possible D gene TRBD1, 5 bases. Trimming shortened V by 4 bases and J by 7 bases, and 14 bases separated the two germline ends. CDR1 and CDR2 (germline): SNHLY, FYNNEI. This CDR3 comprises 14 residues. The CDR3: CASSVQGVGQPQHF. In nucleotides, the CDR3 is TGTGCCAGCAGTGTCCAGGGAGTGGGGCAGCCCCAGCATTTT.

Comment on this clonotype: A clone one base away is much larger, so this may be a read error. The chain is built from TRBV4-1 and TRBJ2-3, with 10 nucleotides matching TRBD1. CDR1 and CDR2 from the germline V gene are MGHRA and YSYEKL. Trimming removed 5 bases from V and 1 base from J; junction bases left unmatched: 6. The CDR3 runs to 16 residues. The CDR3 region is CASSSSGQGRTDTQYF. The CDR3 DNA reads as TGCGCCAGCAGCTCGTCGGGACAGGGGCGCACAGATACGCAGTATTTT.

This clonotype was counted between two and nine times. The genes are TRBV7-2 and TRBJ2-7, with 11 bases matching TRBD1. The germline CDR1 and CDR2 sequences are SGHTA and FQGNSA. This CDR3 comprises 14 residues. J gave up 6 bases and V 5 bases, and 6 bases lay outside the gene matches. CDR3 bases: TGTGCCAGCAGCGTCCGGGACAGGGGGATCGAGCAGTACTTC. This codes for CASSVRDRGIEQYF.

The chain employs TRBV7-2 and TRBJ2-1; D is possibly TRBD2 (7 bases). The CDR3 is 16 residues long. Germline CDR1 reads SGHTA; CDR2 reads FQGNSA. The V and J ends lost 3 bases and 4 bases respectively, with 16 bases between them. The CDR3 DNA reads TGTGCCAGCAGCTTGGGGGGGCAGAATTATTACAATGAGCAGTTCTTC. Translated, it gives CASSLGGQNYYNEQFF. The complete variable domain, with remaining parts taken from reference TRBV7-2 and TRBJ2-1, reads GAGVSQSPSNKVTEKGKDVELRCDPISGHTALYWYRQSLGQGLEFLIYFQGNSAPDKSGLPSDRFSAERTGGSVSTLTIQRTQQEDSAVYLCASSLGGQNYYNEQFFGPGTRLTVL.

Turning to this clonotype: A much more abundant neighbour one base away suggests this may be a read error. V is TRBV7-6 and J is TRBJ2-7; 9 bases are shared with TRBD2. Per the germline V gene, CDR1 is SGHVS and CDR2 is FNYEAQ. V gave up 7 bases and J gave up 3 bases; unmatched junction bases: 7. This CDR3 has 14 residues. CDR3 amino acids: CASTQGTSFYEQYF. CDR3 nucleotides: TGTGCCAGCACCCAAGGGACTAGCTTCTACGAGCAGTACTTC.

This clonotype came up many times. The chain employs TRBV7-9 and TRBJ2-3; D perhaps matches TRBD2 (6 bases). Trimming stripped 6 bases from V and 3 bases from J, with 13 bases between. The CDR3 sequence is 14 residues long. Per germline, CDR1 SEHNR and CDR2 FQNEAQ (reference sequence). CDR3 in DNA: TGTGCCAGCAGGGCGAACGGGGGTACAGATACGCAGTATTTT. This translates into CASRANGGTDTQYF.

The V call is TRBV7-9, the J call TRBJ2-7; D is perhaps TRBD2 (5 bases). The germline gives CDR1 SEHNR, CDR2 FQNEAQ (reference sequence). The CDR3 is 15 amino acids. V dropped 5 bases and J dropped 0 bases, with 14 bases sitting between them. CDR3 DNA: TGTGCCAGCAGCCCCGGGAAAAGGAGCTCCTACGAGCAGTACTTC. Encoded protein: CASSPGKRSSYEQYF.

The table lists this clonotype with a few counts. This rearrangement joins TRBV29-1 to TRBJ2-2; D not certain. The V and J ends lost 1 base and 2 bases respectively, with 5 bases between them. Germline CDR1 SQVTM, CDR2 ANQGSEA. This CDR3 has 13 residues. This CDR3 reads CSVEGFNTGELFF. CDR3 bases: TGCAGCGTTGAAGGTTTCAACACCGGGGAGCTGTTTTTT.

The table lists this clonotype with many counts. The gene calls are TRBV6-1 and TRBJ2-5; D call uncertain. Germline CDR1 and CDR2: MNHNS and SASEGT. The V gene lost 7 bases and the J gene lost 0 bases, with 6 bases spanning the gap. The CDR3 contains 12 residues. CDR3 in DNA: TGTGCCAGCACGCGGTACCAAGAGACCCAGTACTTC. It is translated as CASTRYQETQYF.

This clonotype has just a few counts. The chain couples TRBV12-3 or TRBV12-4 to TRBJ2-5, with a possible D match to TRBD2 (5 bases). Trimming pared 6 bases from V and 1 base from J, leaving 12 bases between. CDR3 length equals 14 residues. The CDR3 DNA sequence: TGTGCCAGCAGAGTTTCTAGCAGCCAAGAGACCCAGTACTTC. Translation: CASRVSSSQETQYF.

As concerns this clonotype: Possible read error: a much larger clone is one base away. The chain is built from TRBV6-1 and TRBJ2-5, with D perhaps matching TRBD1 or TRBD2 (6 bases each). The CDR3 spans 16 residues. Germline lookup yields CDR1 MNHNS and CDR2 SASEGT. The CDR3 DNA is TGTGCCAGCAACCCCCAAGGGGGGACCCACCAAGAGATCCAGTACTTC. It translates to CASNPQGGTHQEIQYF.

The chain employs TRBV5-1 and TRBJ2-7; 7 bases match TRBD1. The germline V gene has CDR1 SGHRS and CDR2 YFSETQ. The CDR3 has 15 residues. V lost 3 bases to trimming and J lost 7 bases; unmatched junction nucleotides: 13. CDR3 amino acids: CASSSTGTDYNEQYF. In DNA form, the CDR3 reads TGCGCCAGCAGCTCCACCGGGACAGACTACAATGAGCAGTACTTC.